The rows below give T cell receptor beta chains drawn from one sample of a study of blood T cell repertoires in COVID-19. The data were produced by immunoSEQ multiplex PCR, yet TCRdb's version contains in-frame clones alone and is incomplete. The repertoire includes tens of thousands of clones, roughly 83% of them detected once, and 20% to 30% sits in the top ten. The sequencing input was peripheral blood. The receptors shown here come from a human donor in a cohort sampled during active COVID-19. The conserved cysteine and the conserved F or W are not part of the CDR3 here.

J: TRBJ2-5
V: TRBV18
CDR3: ASSPLTGGGETQY

J: TRBJ2-7
V: TRBV19
CDR3: ASSDPHGSGRDEQY

J: TRBJ2-7
V: TRBV5-1
CDR3: ASSSGQGSSYEQY

J: TRBJ2-7
V: TRBV6-5
CDR3: ASTLTGHGSYEQY

J: TRBJ1-1
V: TRBV2
CDR3: ASGRLLRNTEAF

J: TRBJ2-2
V: TRBV5-6
CDR3: ASEPQGSYTGELF

J: TRBJ1-5
V: TRBV3-1/TRBV3-2
CDR3: ASSQAGQGVLNQPQH

J: TRBJ1-3
V: TRBV25-1
CDR3: ASARGSGNTIY

J: TRBJ2-2
V: TRBV7-2
CDR3: ASSLAQVANTGELF

J: TRBJ2-7
V: TRBV6-5
CDR3: ASSYGTRYHEQY

J: TRBJ2-7
V: TRBV9
CDR3: ASSAGQGLASYEQY

J: TRBJ2-1
V: TRBV7-9
CDR3: AGTAAYNEQF

J: TRBJ2-1
V: TRBV27
CDR3: ASSKDRNALQQF

J: TRBJ2-7
V: TRBV28
CDR3: ASSRQGRYEQY

J: TRBJ2-7
V: TRBV6-6
CDR3: ASKSGGLYEQY

J: TRBJ1-1
V: TRBV5-6
CDR3: ASSFGISGSTTEAF